This T cell receptor beta chain is from a study of radiotherapy plus CTLA-4 blockade in lung cancer. The overall study: Objective responses arose in approximately 19% of patients, and approximately 28% experienced disease control. Findings and limits, study-wide: TCR clones of tumor origin grew in blood after radiotherapy plus ipilimumab.

Germline V lookup: CDR1 SGHAT, CDR2 FQNNGV. The CDR3 extends over 16 amino acids. V lost 1 base and J 0 bases, leaving 11 bases between the germline ends. The table came from immunoSEQ multiplex PCR; TCRdb's copy has only in-frame clones and leaves some out. The sample contains approximately 85,000 clones, approximately 82% of which appear only once. With regard to this clone: The antigen is not known.

The starting material was peripheral blood, obtained from a patient treated with radiotherapy plus ipilimumab. The chain has TRBV11-2 and TRBJ2-3; D is uncertain. The TCR was taken from a human donor with non-small cell lung cancer that progressed on radiotherapy plus ipilimumab. DNA of the CDR3: TGTGCCAGCAGCTTAGGTGGCTTCACTAGCACAGATACGCAGTATTTT. Its protein product is CASSLGGFTSTDTQYF.